Each of the 30 T cell receptor beta chains below was sequenced from the same sample in a study of shared clonotypes between healthy human individuals. Sequencing used immunoSEQ multiplex PCR; TCRdb keeps in-frame clones, though not all of them. The sample carries some 2,400,000 clones, approximately 96% recorded once. The sequencing sample was made of naive CD4+ T cells sorted from blood. As for subset: CD45RA+ positively selected. These receptors came from a young man in good health.

The chain has TRBV27 and TRBJ1-6; 10 bases are a match to TRBD1. V was clipped by 3 bases and J by 6 bases; unmatched bases: 2. In germline, CDR1 is MNHEY, CDR2 SMNVEV (reference sequence). The CDR3 length is 15 residues. The CDR3 DNA follows: TGTGCCAGCAGTTTGGGGGACAGGGGTAATTCACCCCTCCACTTT. This encodes CASSLGDRGNSPLHF.

As for this clone: The sample carries other DNA sequences with the same CDR3. J is TRBJ2-7 and V is TRBV10-3, with D perhaps matching TRBD1 (6 bases). CDR3 length: 12 residues. V lost 7 bases and J 0 bases, leaving 7 bases between the germline ends. CDR1 is ENHRY, CDR2 SYGVKD, per germline. CDR3 protein: CAIKGDSYEQYF. The CDR3 coding sequence is TGTGCCATCAAGGGGGACTCCTACGAGCAGTACTTC.

The rearrangement joins TRBV18 to TRBJ2-7; 10 bases match TRBD2. This CDR3 is 18 amino acids long. After removal of 4 bases from V and 4 bases from J, the junction contained 16 bases not matched to a gene. Germline V gives CDR1 KGHSH, CDR2 LQKENI. The CDR3 region is CASSQAGPSGRFLYEQYF. CDR3 coding DNA: TGTGCCAGCTCACAGGCGGGTCCTAGCGGGAGATTCTTATACGAGCAGTACTTC.

CDR3 nucleotide sequence: TGTGCCAGCAGTGAAGAGTCGGGGCAGGTTTCACCCCTCCACTTT. It yields the protein CASSEESGQVSPLHF. The chain is built from TRBV2 and TRBJ1-6; D possibly corresponds to TRBD1 (5 bases). The CDR3 is 15 residues long. The germline V gene has CDR1 SNHLY and CDR2 FYNNEI. Deletions cut 1 base from V and 9 bases from J, with 13 bases between.

On this clone: The identical CDR3 is also encoded by other nucleotide sequences in the sample. V usage is TRBV18 and J usage is TRBJ1-4; D might be TRBD1 (5 bases). Germline CDR1 is KGHSH and CDR2 is LQKENI. The germline V and J ends were trimmed by 3 bases and 8 bases, with 13 bases remaining between them. The CDR3 is 14 amino acids. The CDR3 loop reads CASSPGDRGEKLFF. The CDR3 bases are TGTGCCAGCTCACCGGGGGATCGTGGGGAAAAACTGTTTTTT.

V and J are TRBV2 and TRBJ2-1; 10 bases fit TRBD1. Germline CDR1 reads SNHLY; CDR2 reads FYNNEI. Losses at the gene ends were 6 bases for V and 10 bases for J; bases not matched to a gene: 12. There are 15 residues in the CDR3. CDR3 sequence: CASSPPGQGHGEQFF. CDR3 bases: TGTGCCAGCAGCCCTCCGGGACAGGGGCACGGAGAGCAGTTCTTC.

J is TRBJ2-7 and V is TRBV9; D may be TRBD1 (6 bases). The CDR3 sequence is 16 residues long. CDR1 and CDR2 from the germline V gene are SGDLS and YYNGEE. V shed 0 bases and J shed 5 bases, with 18 bases lying between them. The CDR3 nucleotides read TGTGCCAGCAGCGTAGCTCATCGCGCAGGGGACAACGAGCAGTACTTC. Translated: CASSVAHRAGDNEQYF.

The chain carries TRBV7-8 and TRBJ1-4, with 11 nucleotides matching TRBD1. V shed 1 base, J shed 7 bases, and the junction held 5 bases outside the gene matches. The germline V gene encodes CDR1 SGHVS and CDR2 FQNEAQ. The CDR3 contains 16 residues. The CDR3 protein is CASSLVTGTGGEKLFF. CDR3 nucleotides: TGTGCCAGCAGCTTAGTCACCGGGACAGGGGGTGAAAAACTGTTTTTT.

A word on this clone: The sample carries other DNA sequences with the same CDR3. The CDR3 nucleotides are TGTGCCAGCAGCTCTGACAGGGGGAATGAGCAGTTCTTC. As protein: CASSSDRGNEQFF. The chain recombines TRBV7-2 with TRBJ2-1, with TRBD1 identical over 9 bases. From germline, CDR1 is SGHTA and CDR2 FQGNSA. This CDR3 contains 13 residues. Losses at the gene ends were 4 bases for V and 7 bases for J; bases not matched to a gene: 2. The whole variable domain, filled in from reference TRBV7-2 and TRBJ2-1, reads GAGVSQSPSNKVTEKGKDVELRCDPISGHTALYWYRQSLGQGLEFLIYFQGNSAPDKSGLPSDRFSAERTGGSVSTLTIQRTQQEDSAVYLCASSSDRGNEQFFGPGTRLTVL.

The V call is TRBV2, the J call TRBJ1-5; TRBD1 matches 7 bases. The J segment lost 1 base and the V segment lost 6 bases, leaving 6 bases of the junction unmatched. Germline loops: CDR1 SNHLY, CDR2 FYNNEI. This CDR3 has 15 residues. The CDR3 loop is CASRREGASNQPQHF. The CDR3 DNA reads TGTGCCAGCAGAAGAGAGGGGGCAAGCAATCAGCCCCAGCATTTT.

The CDR3 DNA reads TGTGCCAGCAGCGGAACTGCGACCTCCTACAATGAGCAGTTCTTC. Protein sequence: CASSGTATSYNEQFF. V is TRBV5-4 and J is TRBJ2-1; unclear D gene. The CDR3 loop spans 15 amino acids. V was shortened by 4 bases and J by 0 bases, with 11 bases between the two germline ends. Germline CDR1 SGHNT, CDR2 YYREEE (reference sequence).

The chain is built from TRBV5-1 and TRBJ1-1; unclear D gene. V lost 5 bases to trimming and J lost 3 bases, with 11 bases between them. This CDR3 is 13 amino acids long. Germline V gene data show CDR1 as SGHRS and CDR2 as YFSETQ. The CDR3 loop reads CASRRAVDTEAFF. DNA of the CDR3: TGCGCCAGCAGGAGGGCCGTTGACACTGAAGCTTTCTTT.

This chain links TRBV7-9 with TRBJ2-1; D may be TRBD1 (5 bases). From germline, CDR1 is SEHNR and CDR2 FQNEAQ (reference sequence). V lost 1 base, J lost 10 bases, and 14 bases lay in between. The CDR3 extends over 14 amino acids. This chain's CDR3 is CASSLGPAAGEQFF. The CDR3 nucleotides are TGTGCCAGCAGCTTAGGCCCCGCCGCAGGGGAGCAGTTCTTC.

This clone showed up just a few times. The J gene is TRBJ1-6, the V gene TRBV10-3; D uncertain. Germline assignment: CDR1 ENHRY and CDR2 SYGVKD. V lost 3 bases and J lost 14, with 14 bases in between. The CDR3 has 13 amino acids. In DNA form, the CDR3 reads TGTGCCATCAGTGATTCGGAATCCGGCACCCTCCACTTT. This encodes CAISDSESGTLHF.

J is TRBJ2-1 and V is TRBV11-3; 7 bases are a match to TRBD1. Germline lookup yields CDR1 SGHNT and CDR2 YENEEA. The length of the CDR3 is 12 residues. Trimming removed 4 bases from V and 10 bases from J; junction bases left unmatched: 4. The CDR3 DNA reads TGTGCCAGCAGCTCAATGACAGGGGAGCAGTTCTTC. Protein product: CASSSMTGEQFF.

In the case of this clone: Other nucleotide sequences from this sample produce the same CDR3. The chain joins TRBV7-2 to TRBJ2-7, with a possible D match to TRBD1 (5 bases). Germline V gene data show CDR1 as SGHTA and CDR2 as FQGNSA. V lost 4 bases to trimming and J lost 4 bases, with 8 bases between them. The CDR3 length is 12 residues. The CDR3 here is CASSWQGYEQYF. The CDR3 DNA is TGTGCCAGCAGCTGGCAGGGTTACGAGCAGTACTTC. Based on the CDR3 plus reference TRBV7-2 and TRBJ2-7, the full variable domain is GAGVSQSPSNKVTEKGKDVELRCDPISGHTALYWYRQSLGQGLEFLIYFQGNSAPDKSGLPSDRFSAERTGGSVSTLTIQRTQQEDSAVYLCASSWQGYEQYFGPGTRLTVT.

V and J are TRBV6-5 and TRBJ2-7; D unresolved. With 0 bases removed from V and 5 bases from J, the gap between germline ends came to 11 bases. CDR1 and CDR2 (germline): MNHEY, SVGAGI. The CDR3 totals 14 residues. The CDR3 loop is CASSYSSIGHEQYF. The CDR3 bases are TGTGCCAGCAGTTACTCTTCAATCGGCCACGAGCAGTACTTC.

This clone occurred once. The chain links TRBV7-8 to TRBJ2-2; D is uncertain. CDR3 length: 15 amino acids. CDR1 SGHVS and CDR2 FQNEAQ come from the germline V gene. The V gene lost 5 bases and the J gene lost 9 bases, with 19 bases spanning the gap. The CDR3 reads CASSPTGSYDWELFF. DNA for the CDR3: TGTGCCAGCAGCCCAACGGGTAGCTATGACTGGGAGCTGTTTTTT.

CDR3 coding DNA: TGTGCCAGCAGCCCTAATCCGGGACAGGGATTAAAAGATTCGGGTGGCTACACCTTC. Protein: CASSPNPGQGLKDSGGYTF. This rearrangement joins TRBV9 to TRBJ1-2; 9 bases fit TRBD1. V lost 4 bases to trimming and J lost 7 bases; unmatched junction nucleotides: 23. This CDR3 region has 19 residues. Germline V CDR1 and CDR2: SGDLS, YYNGEE.

This chain connects TRBV7-2 to TRBJ1-1; unclear D gene. The CDR3 covers 16 residues. The V gene's germline CDR1 is SGHTA and CDR2 FQGNSA. V lost 0 bases and J 0 bases, leaving 11 bases between the germline ends. CDR3: CASSLAPLLVNTEAFF. CDR3 coding DNA: TGTGCCAGCAGCTTAGCGCCGCTATTGGTGAACACTGAAGCTTTCTTT.

The V and J genes are TRBV6-6 and TRBJ2-7, with D possibly being TRBD1 or TRBD2 (5 bases each). The germline V and J ends were trimmed by 6 bases and 3 bases, with 15 bases remaining between them. This CDR3 has 14 residues. Germline lookup yields CDR1 MNHNY and CDR2 SVGAGI (reference sequence). For the CDR3, the DNA is TGTGCCAGCAGCCACGCCGGGGCTAACTACGAGCAGTACTTC. Encoded protein: CASSHAGANYEQYF.

Points on this clone: The sample has other DNA sequences that encode this CDR3 too. The chain joins TRBV5-4 to TRBJ2-3; 8 positions match TRBD2. Trimming took 1 base from V and 3 from J; bases not matched to a gene: 4. Germline V gene sequence: CDR1 SGHNT, CDR2 YYREEE (reference sequence). The CDR3 length is 15 residues. The CDR3 region has the DNA TGTGCCAGCAGCTTGTCAGGCGGGAGGACAGATACGCAGTATTTT. Its translation: CASSLSGGRTDTQYF. The variable domain in full, completed from reference TRBV5-4 and TRBJ2-3, reads ETGVTQSPTHLIKTRGQQVTLRCSSQSGHNTVSWYQQALGQGPQFIFQYYREEENGRGNFPPRFSGLQFPNYSSELNVNALELDDSALYLCASSLSGGRTDTQYFGPGTRLTVL.

V gene TRBV1 combines with J gene TRBJ2-7. TRBV1 is a known pseudogene. The CDR3 runs to 12 residues. The chain's CDR3 is CTSSPSLGEQYF. CDR3 sequence (DNA): TGCACCAGCAGCCCAAGCTTGGGCGAGCAGTACTTC.

The count of this clone is one. The chain combines TRBV18 with TRBJ1-2; possibly TRBD1 for D (5 bases). V was shortened by 3 bases and J by 7 bases, with 15 bases between the two germline ends. CDR3 length: 14 amino acids. In germline, CDR1 is KGHSH, CDR2 LQKENI. This CDR3 reads CASSPLPGTGGYTF. In DNA, the CDR3 is TGTGCCAGCTCACCGTTACCGGGGACGGGTGGCTACACCTTC.

With respect to this clone: The junction shows a germline mismatch at one end, possibly a read error. The chain couples TRBV7-7 to TRBJ2-5; tentative D call: TRBD2 (6 bases). The CDR3 has 15 residues. The V gene's germline CDR1 is SSHAT and CDR2 FNYEAQ (reference sequence). The CDR3 DNA reads TGTGCTAGCAGCTTACGGGTCGGAGGGTGGGAGACCCAGTACTTC. This encodes CASSLRVGGWETQYF.

The rearrangement joins TRBV5-4 to TRBJ1-1; tentatively, D is TRBD1 (5 bases). The CDR3 spans 16 residues. V was pared by 1 base and J by 1 base, with 14 bases between. CDR1 and CDR2 from the germline V gene are SGHNT and YYREEE (reference sequence). The CDR3 reads CASSLFAGGGNTEAFF. The CDR3 DNA follows: TGTGCCAGCAGCTTGTTTGCAGGCGGGGGGAACACTGAAGCTTTCTTT.

The V gene is TRBV20-1, the J gene TRBJ2-1, with 7 nucleotides matching TRBD2. The germline gives CDR1 DFQATT, CDR2 SNEGSKA (reference sequence). The CDR3 length is 11 residues. The CDR3 here is CMLGEGPEQFF. The CDR3 coding sequence is TGCATGCTGGGGGAGGGTCCTGAGCAGTTCTTC.

The rearrangement joins TRBV9 to TRBJ2-1, with 11 positions matching TRBD2. Germline CDR1 is SGDLS and CDR2 is YYNGEE. CDR3 size: 15 residues. V shed 4 bases, J shed 2 bases, and the junction held 2 bases outside the gene matches. This CDR3 reads CASSTGLAAYNEQFF. DNA of the CDR3: TGTGCCAGCAGCACGGGACTAGCGGCCTACAATGAGCAGTTCTTC.

The gene calls are TRBV2 and TRBJ1-5; D may be TRBD1 (6 bases). Deletions cut 4 bases from V and 0 bases from J, with 10 bases between. Germline V gene lookup returns CDR1 SNHLY and CDR2 FYNNEI. The CDR3 spans 15 residues. This chain's CDR3 is CASSAEGDSNQPQHF. DNA for the CDR3: TGTGCCAGCAGTGCCGAGGGGGATAGCAATCAGCCCCAGCATTTT.

V usage is TRBV25-1 and J usage is TRBJ2-7; 11 bases line up with TRBD2. With V trimmed by 5 bases and J by 4 bases, 1 base remained unmatched. The CDR3 is made up of 13 amino acids. CDR1 and CDR2 from the germline V gene are MGHDK and SYGVNS. For the CDR3, the DNA is TGTGCCAGCAGTCCTAGCGGGAGGTACGAGCAGTACTTC. This gives the protein CASSPSGRYEQYF.